The entry that follows covers one T cell receptor (beta chain) sequence. Its antigen is as yet unknown. This sample is part of a study of identical twins. General study points: The models systematically underestimated how much out-of-frame TCR alpha was shared in monozygotic twins.

TCRdb fed the 5' RACE reads into MiXCR, producing one record per CDR3 protein. The sample yields fewer than 900,000 distinct CDR3 sequences, roughly 20% seen once. The V and J ends lost 5 bases and 11 bases respectively, with 15 bases between them. Germline-derived CDR1 and CDR2 are SGHAT and FQNNGV. This CDR3 contains 12 residues. These data also formed part of another study, on T cells expressing NK-cell markers. Per that paper: Dominant NKG2C+ clonotype frequencies of about 1.0-8% of CD8+ T cells were measured in five or six donors.

The origin of this receptor is a young woman in good health. The material sequenced was PBMCs. The chain combines TRBV11-2 with TRBJ1-1; TRBD1 might be the D (5 bases). The CDR3 DNA follows: TGTGCCAGCAGCCCACCTGGGGCAGGGGCTTTCTTT. Its protein is CASSPPGAGAFF. The whole variable domain, filled in from reference TRBV11-2 and TRBJ1-1, reads EAGVAQSPRYKIIEKRQSVAFWCNPISGHATLYWYQQILGQGPKLLIQFQNNGVVDDSQLPKDRFSAERLKGVDSTLKIQPAKLEDSAVYLCASSPPGAGAFFGQGTRLTVV.